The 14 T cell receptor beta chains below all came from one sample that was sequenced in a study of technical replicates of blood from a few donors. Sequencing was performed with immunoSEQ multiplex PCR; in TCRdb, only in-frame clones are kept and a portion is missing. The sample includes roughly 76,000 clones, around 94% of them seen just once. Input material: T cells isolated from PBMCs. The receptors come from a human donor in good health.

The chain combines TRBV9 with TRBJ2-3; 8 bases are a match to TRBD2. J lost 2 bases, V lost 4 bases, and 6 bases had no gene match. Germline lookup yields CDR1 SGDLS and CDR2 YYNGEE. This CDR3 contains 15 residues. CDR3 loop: CASSRSGGDTDTQYF. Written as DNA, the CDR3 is TGTGCCAGCAGCCGCAGCGGGGGCGACACAGATACGCAGTATTTT.

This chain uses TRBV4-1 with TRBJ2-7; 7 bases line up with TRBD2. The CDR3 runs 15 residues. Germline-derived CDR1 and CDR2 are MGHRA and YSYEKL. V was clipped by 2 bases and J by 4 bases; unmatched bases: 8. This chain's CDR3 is CASSQRWQGGYEQYF. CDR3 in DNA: TGCGCCAGCAGCCAAAGGTGGCAGGGAGGGTACGAGCAGTACTTC.

The CDR3 DNA follows: TGTGCCAGCAGCCCGTGGGGAGGACAGGGAACCGGGGAGCTGTTTTTT. Its protein product is CASSPWGGQGTGELFF. The gene calls are TRBV9 and TRBJ2-2, with 8 bases fitting TRBD1. CDR3 size: 16 residues. Germline lookup yields CDR1 SGDLS and CDR2 YYNGEE. The V gene end was trimmed by 4 bases and the J gene end by 5 bases; junction bases not matched to a gene: 10. The full variable domain, its missing parts supplied by reference TRBV9 and TRBJ2-2, is DSGVTQTPKHLITATGQRVTLRCSPRSGDLSVYWYQQSLDQGLQFLIQYYNGEERAKGNILERFSAQQFPDLHSELNLSSLELGDSALYFCASSPWGGQGTGELFFGEGSRLTVL.

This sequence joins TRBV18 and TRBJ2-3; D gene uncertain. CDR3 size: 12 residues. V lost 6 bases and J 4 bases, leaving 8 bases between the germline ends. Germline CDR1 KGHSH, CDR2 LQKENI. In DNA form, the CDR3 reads TGTGCCAGCTCCCCTCCTGCAGATACGCAGTATTTT. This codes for CASSPPADTQYF.

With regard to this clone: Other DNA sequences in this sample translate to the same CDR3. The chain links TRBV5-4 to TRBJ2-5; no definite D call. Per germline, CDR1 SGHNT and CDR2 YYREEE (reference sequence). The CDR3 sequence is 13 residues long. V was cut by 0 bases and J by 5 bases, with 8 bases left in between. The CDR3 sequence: CASSLGSGETQYF. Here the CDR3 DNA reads TGTGCCAGCAGCTTGGGTTCAGGCGAGACCCAGTACTTC.

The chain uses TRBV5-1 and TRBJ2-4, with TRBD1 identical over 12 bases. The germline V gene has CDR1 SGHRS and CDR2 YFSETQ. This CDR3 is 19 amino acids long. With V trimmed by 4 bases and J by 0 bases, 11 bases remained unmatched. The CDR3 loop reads CASSQGTGGAGIAKNIQYF. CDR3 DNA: TGCGCCAGCAGCCAAGGGACAGGGGGCGCCGGGATAGCCAAAAACATTCAGTACTTC.

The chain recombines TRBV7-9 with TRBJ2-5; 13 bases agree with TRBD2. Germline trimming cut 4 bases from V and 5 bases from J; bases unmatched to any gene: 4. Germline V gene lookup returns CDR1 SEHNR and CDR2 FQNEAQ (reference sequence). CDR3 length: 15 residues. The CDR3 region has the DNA TGTGCCAGCAGCTCGACTAGCGGGAGGAGGGAGACCCAGTACTTC. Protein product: CASSSTSGRRETQYF.

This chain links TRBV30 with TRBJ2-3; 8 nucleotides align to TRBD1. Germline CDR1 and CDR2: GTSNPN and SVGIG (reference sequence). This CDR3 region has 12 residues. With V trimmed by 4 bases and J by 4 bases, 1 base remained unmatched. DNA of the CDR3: TGTGCCTGGACAGGGGGCGCAGATACGCAGTATTTT. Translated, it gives CAWTGGADTQYF.

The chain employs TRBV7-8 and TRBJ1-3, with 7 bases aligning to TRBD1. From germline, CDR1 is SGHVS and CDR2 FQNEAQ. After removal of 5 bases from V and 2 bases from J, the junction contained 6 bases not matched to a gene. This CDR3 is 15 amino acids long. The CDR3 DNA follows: TGTGCCAGCAGCCCATACAGGGGACCTGGAAACACCATATATTTT. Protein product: CASSPYRGPGNTIYF. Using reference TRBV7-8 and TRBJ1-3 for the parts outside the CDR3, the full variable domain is GAGVSQSPRYKVAKRGQDVALRCDPISGHVSLFWYQQALGQGPEFLTYFQNEAQLDKSGLPSDRFFAERPEGSVSTLKIQRTQQEDSAVYLCASSPYRGPGNTIYFGEGSWLTVV.

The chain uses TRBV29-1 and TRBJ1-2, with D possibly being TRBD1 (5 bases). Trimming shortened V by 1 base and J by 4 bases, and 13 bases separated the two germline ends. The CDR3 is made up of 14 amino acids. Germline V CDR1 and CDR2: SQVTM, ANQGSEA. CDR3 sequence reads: CSVEGGVGGYGYTF. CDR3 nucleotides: TGCAGCGTTGAAGGGGGGGTGGGAGGCTATGGCTACACCTTC.

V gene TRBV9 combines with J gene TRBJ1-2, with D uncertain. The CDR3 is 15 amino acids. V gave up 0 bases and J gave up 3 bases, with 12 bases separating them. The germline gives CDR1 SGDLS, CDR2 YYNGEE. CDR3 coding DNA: TGTGCCAGCAGCGTAGACCCACGGGGTGACTATGGCTACACCTTC. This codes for CASSVDPRGDYGYTF.

The CDR3 here is CSVGADSNQPQHF. The CDR3 DNA reads as TGCAGCGTTGGTGCAGATAGCAATCAGCCCCAGCATTTT. This chain connects TRBV29-1 to TRBJ1-5; no definite D call. This CDR3 contains 13 residues. The V end was cut by 4 bases, the J end by 0 bases, with 7 bases between. Germline V gene data show CDR1 as SQVTM and CDR2 as ANQGSEA.

The CDR3 region is CASSPLGRGLQETQYF. The CDR3, as DNA: TGTGCCAGCAGCCCCTTGGGCAGGGGGCTCCAAGAGACCCAGTACTTC. The J gene is TRBJ2-5, the V gene TRBV5-4; 8 bases align to TRBD1. The CDR3 totals 16 residues. J lost 1 base, V lost 4 bases, and 9 bases had no gene match. Germline V gives CDR1 SGHNT, CDR2 YYREEE (reference sequence).

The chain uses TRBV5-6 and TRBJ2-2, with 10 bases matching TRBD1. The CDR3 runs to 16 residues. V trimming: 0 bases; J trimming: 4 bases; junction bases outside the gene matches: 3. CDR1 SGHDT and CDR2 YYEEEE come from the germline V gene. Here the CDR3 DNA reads TGTGCCAGCAGCTTGGTCGGGACAGGGGTCACCGGGGAGCTGTTTTTT. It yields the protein CASSLVGTGVTGELFF.